The entry below gives a single T cell receptor (beta chain) sequence along with its context. The data were obtained in a study of blood T cells in healthy people across ages. The second PCR ran 7 to 11 cycles with a sample-barcoded 5' primer and J-beta primers. The study obtained at least 3 million CDR3-containing paired-end reads from every sample. Via MiXCR, TCRdb re-called the 5' RACE reads, giving one row per CDR3 protein. The table records 1,500,000 or so distinct CDR3 sequences, 45% to 70% of them present only once. Germline CDR1 DFQATT, CDR2 SNEGSKA (reference sequence). CDR3 size: 15 residues.

The sample was blood. The receptor's source is a young man in good health. The chain carries TRBV20-1 and TRBJ2-1, with 10 bases aligning to TRBD2. The better agreement between TRBJ2-7 and the DNA end casts doubt on the J call. The CDR3 here is CSAPGGAGGPHEQYF. CDR3 nucleotides: TGCAGTGCTCCCGGGGGAGCGGGAGGGCCCCACGAGCAGTACTTC.